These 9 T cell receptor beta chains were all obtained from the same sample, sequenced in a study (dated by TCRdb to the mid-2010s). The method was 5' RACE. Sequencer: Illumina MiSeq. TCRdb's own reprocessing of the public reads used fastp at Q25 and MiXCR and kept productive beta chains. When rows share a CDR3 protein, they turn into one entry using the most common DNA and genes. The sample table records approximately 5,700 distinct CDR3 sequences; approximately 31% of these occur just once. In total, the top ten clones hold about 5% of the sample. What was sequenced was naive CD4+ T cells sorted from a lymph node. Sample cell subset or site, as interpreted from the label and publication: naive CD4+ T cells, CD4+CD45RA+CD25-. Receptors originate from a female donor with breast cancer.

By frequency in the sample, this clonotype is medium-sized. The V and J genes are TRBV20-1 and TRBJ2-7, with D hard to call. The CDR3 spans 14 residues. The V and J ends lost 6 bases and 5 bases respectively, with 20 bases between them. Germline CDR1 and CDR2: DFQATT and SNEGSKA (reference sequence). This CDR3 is CSAHANTGLDEQYF. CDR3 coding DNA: TGCAGTGCCCACGCGAACACGGGTTTGGACGAGCAGTACTTC.

CDR3 DNA: TGCGCCAGCAGCTTCTTGTCCTCTCAGGATGGCTACACCTTC. As protein: CASSFLSSQDGYTF. This rearrangement joins TRBV5-1 to TRBJ1-2; no clear D gene. CDR3 length: 14 amino acids. V was pared by 2 bases and J by 6 bases, with 14 bases between. The germline CDR1 and CDR2 sequences are SGHRS and YFSETQ.

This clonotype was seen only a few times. Written as DNA, the CDR3 is TGCAGCGTTGAAGATCAGTTCACTGAAGCTTTCTTT. This encodes CSVEDQFTEAFF. The chain employs TRBV29-1 and TRBJ1-1; no clear D gene. This CDR3 is 12 amino acids long. Trimming cost V 0 bases and J 4 bases, with 6 bases left between them. Germline CDR1 and CDR2: SQVTM and ANQGSEA. Looking up the rest from reference TRBV29-1 and TRBJ1-1 gives the full variable domain: SAVISQKPSRDICQRGTSLTIQCQVDSQVTMMFWYRQQPGQSLTLIATANQGSEATYESGFVIDKFPISRPNLTFSTLTVSNMSPEDSSIYLCSVEDQFTEAFFGQGTRLTVV.

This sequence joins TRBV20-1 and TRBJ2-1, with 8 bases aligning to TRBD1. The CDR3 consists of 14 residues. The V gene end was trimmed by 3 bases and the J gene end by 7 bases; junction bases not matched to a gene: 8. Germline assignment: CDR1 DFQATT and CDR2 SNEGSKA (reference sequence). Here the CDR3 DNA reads TGCAGTGCTAGGACAGGGGCTGGGGGGAATGAGCAGTTCTTC. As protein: CSARTGAGGNEQFF.

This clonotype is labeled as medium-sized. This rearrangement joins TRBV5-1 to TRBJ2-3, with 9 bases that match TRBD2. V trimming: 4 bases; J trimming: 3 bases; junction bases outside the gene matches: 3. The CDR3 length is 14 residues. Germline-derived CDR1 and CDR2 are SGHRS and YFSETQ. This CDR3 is CASSGLATTDTQYF. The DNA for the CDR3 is TGCGCCAGCAGCGGACTAGCGACAACAGATACGCAGTATTTT.

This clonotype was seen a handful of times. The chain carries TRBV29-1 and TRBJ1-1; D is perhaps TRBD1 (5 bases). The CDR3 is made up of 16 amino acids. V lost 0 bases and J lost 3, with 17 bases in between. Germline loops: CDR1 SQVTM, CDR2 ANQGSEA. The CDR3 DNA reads TGCAGCGTTGAAGATCCCCTGGGACGTAGGGACACTGAAGCTTTCTTT. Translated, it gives CSVEDPLGRRDTEAFF.

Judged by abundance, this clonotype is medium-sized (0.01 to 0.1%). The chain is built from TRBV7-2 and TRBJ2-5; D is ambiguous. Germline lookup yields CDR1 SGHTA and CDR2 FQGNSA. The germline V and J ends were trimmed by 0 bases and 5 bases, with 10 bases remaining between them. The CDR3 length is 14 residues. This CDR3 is CASSLAGYRETQYF. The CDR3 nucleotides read TGTGCCAGCAGCTTAGCGGGATATCGGGAGACCCAGTACTTC.

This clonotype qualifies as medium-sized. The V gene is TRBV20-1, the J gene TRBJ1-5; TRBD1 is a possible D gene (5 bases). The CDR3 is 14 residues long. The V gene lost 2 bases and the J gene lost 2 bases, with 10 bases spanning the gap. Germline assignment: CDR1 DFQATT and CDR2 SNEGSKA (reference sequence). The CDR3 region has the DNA TGCAGTGCTAGACTGGGAGGGGGCAATCAGCCCCAGCATTTT. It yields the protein CSARLGGGNQPQHF.

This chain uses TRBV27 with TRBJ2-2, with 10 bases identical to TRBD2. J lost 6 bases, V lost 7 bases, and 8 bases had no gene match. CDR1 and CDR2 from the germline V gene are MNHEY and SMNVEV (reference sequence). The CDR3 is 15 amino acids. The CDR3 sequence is CASTSWTSGAGELFF. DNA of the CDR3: TGTGCCAGCACCTCCTGGACTAGCGGCGCCGGGGAGCTGTTTTTT.